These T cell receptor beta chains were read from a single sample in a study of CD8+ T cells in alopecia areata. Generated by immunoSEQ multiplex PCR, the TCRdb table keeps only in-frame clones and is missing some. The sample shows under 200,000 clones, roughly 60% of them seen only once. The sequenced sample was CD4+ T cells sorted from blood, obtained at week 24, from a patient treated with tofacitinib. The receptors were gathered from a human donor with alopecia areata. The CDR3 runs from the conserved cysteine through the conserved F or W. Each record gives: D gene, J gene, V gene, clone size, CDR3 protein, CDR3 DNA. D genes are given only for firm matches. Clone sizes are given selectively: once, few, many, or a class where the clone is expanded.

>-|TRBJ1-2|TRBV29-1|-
CSVDRANYGYTF
TGCAGCGTTGATAGGGCTAACTATGGCTACACCTTC
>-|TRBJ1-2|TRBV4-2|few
CASSQEGTDNYGYTF
TGTGCCAGCAGCCAAGAGGGAACGGACAACTATGGCTACACCTTC
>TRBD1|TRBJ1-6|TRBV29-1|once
CSVGGTGVNSPLHF
TGCAGCGTTGGCGGGACAGGGGTCAATTCACCCCTCCACTTT
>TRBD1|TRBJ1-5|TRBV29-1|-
CSVVAGTGDYSNQPQHF
TGCAGCGTTGTGGCCGGGACAGGGGATTATAGCAATCAGCCCCAGCATTTT
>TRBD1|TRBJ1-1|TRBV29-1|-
CSVEDRGRIHNTEAFF
TGCAGCGTTGAAGACAGGGGGCGAATACATAACACTGAAGCTTTCTTT
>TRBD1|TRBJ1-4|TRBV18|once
CASSPTMTGQGGEKLFF
TGTGCCAGCTCACCTACTATGACGGGACAGGGTGGAGAAAAACTGTTTTTT
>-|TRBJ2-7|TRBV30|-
CAWTGLSSYEQYF
TGTGCCTGGACAGGGTTAAGCTCCTACGAGCAGTACTTC
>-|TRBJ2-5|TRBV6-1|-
CASSEAKGRSETQYF
TGTGCCAGCAGTGAAGCTAAGGGGCGGTCAGAGACCCAGTACTTC
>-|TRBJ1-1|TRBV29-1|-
CSVQGFTTEAFF
TGCAGCGTCCAGGGGTTTACCACTGAAGCTTTCTTT
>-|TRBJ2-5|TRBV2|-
CASIRGRQETQYF
TGTGCCAGCATTCGGGGACGGCAAGAGACCCAGTACTTC
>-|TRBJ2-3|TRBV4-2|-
CASSQGGSVDTQYF
TGTGCCAGCAGCCAAGGTGGGTCGGTCGATACGCAGTATTTT
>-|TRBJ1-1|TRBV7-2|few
CASSLGPFNTEAFF
TGTGCCAGCAGCTTAGGACCCTTCAATACTGAAGCTTTCTTT
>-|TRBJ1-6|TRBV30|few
CAWNPARNSPLHF
TGTGCCTGGAATCCCGCCCGTAATTCACCCCTCCACTTT
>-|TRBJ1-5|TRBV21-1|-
CASSRGVENQPQHF
TGTGCCAGCAGCAGGGGTGTCGAAAATCAGCCCCAGCATTTT
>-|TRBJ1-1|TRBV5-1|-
CASSLALGTNTEAFF
TGCGCCAGCAGCTTGGCGCTGGGCACGAACACTGAAGCTTTCTTT
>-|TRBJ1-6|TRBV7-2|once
CASSLVRYNSPLHF
TGTGCCAGCAGCTTAGTCCGATATAATTCACCCCTCCACTTT
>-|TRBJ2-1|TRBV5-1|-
CASSPDMVNNEQFF
TGCGCCAGCAGCCCTGACATGGTAAACAATGAGCAGTTCTTC
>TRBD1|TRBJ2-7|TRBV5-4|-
CASSSRTGYEQYF
TGTGCCAGCAGCTCCAGGACAGGGTACGAGCAGTACTTC
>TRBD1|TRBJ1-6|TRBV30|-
CAWSVPGTGDSPLHF
TGTGCCTGGAGTGTACCTGGGACAGGGGATTCACCCCTCCACTTT
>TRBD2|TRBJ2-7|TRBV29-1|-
CSVEASGTYYEQYF
TGCAGCGTTGAGGCTAGCGGGACATACTACGAGCAGTACTTC
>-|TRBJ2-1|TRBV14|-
CASSPGIRNEQFF
TGTGCCAGCAGCCCTGGGATCCGCAATGAGCAGTTCTTC
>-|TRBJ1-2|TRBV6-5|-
CASARPGAIYGYTF
TGTGCCAGCGCGAGACCCGGGGCCATCTATGGCTACACCTTC
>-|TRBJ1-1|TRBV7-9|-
CASSLTGVNTEAFF
TGTGCCAGCAGCTTAACAGGAGTGAACACTGAAGCTTTCTTT
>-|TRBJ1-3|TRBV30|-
CAWSVLVGRGVYGNTIYF
TGTGCCTGGAGTGTACTCGTCGGGAGAGGGGTCTATGGAAACACCATATATTTT
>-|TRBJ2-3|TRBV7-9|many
CASSLGTGDTQYF
TGTGCCAGCAGCTTAGGGACGGGAGATACGCAGTATTTT
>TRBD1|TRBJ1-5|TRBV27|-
CASSLGRQGGQPQHF
TGTGCCAGCAGTTTAGGGAGACAGGGCGGTCAGCCCCAGCATTTT
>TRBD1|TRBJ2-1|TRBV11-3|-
CASRLTGGEEQFF
TGTGCCAGCAGGTTGACAGGGGGAGAAGAGCAGTTCTTC
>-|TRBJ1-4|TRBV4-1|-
CASSQDTFGGGRDEKLFF
TGCGCCAGCAGCCAAGATACTTTCGGAGGGGGGCGGGATGAAAAACTGTTTTTT
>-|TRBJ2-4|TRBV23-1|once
CASSQKTWDIQYF
TGCGCCAGCAGTCAAAAAACGTGGGACATTCAGTACTTC
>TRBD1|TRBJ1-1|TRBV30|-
CAWSRDRTGTDTEAFF
TGTGCCTGGAGTCGGGACCGGACAGGGACGGACACTGAAGCTTTCTTT
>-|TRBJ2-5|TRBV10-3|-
CAISESDKGEETQYF
TGTGCCATCAGTGAGTCTGACAAGGGGGAGGAGACCCAGTACTTC
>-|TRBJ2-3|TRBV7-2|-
CASSQIPDFLQYF
TGTGCCAGCAGTCAGATACCGGACTTTCTACAGTATTTT
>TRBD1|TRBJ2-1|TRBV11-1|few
CASSLARGGLSGEQFF
TGTGCCAGCAGCTTAGCGCGAGGGGGCCTATCGGGTGAGCAGTTCTTC
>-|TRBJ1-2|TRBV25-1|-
CASSGAAGVYGYTF
TGTGCCAGCAGTGGGGCGGCAGGAGTATATGGCTACACCTTC
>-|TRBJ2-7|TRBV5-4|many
CASSPDWGGLNEQYF
TGTGCCAGCAGCCCCGATTGGGGTGGGTTAAACGAGCAGTACTTC
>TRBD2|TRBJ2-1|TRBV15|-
CATSRGGLADNEQFF
TGTGCCACCAGCAGAGGAGGACTAGCCGACAATGAGCAGTTCTTC
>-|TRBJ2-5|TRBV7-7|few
CASSFNAGQYQETQYF
TGTGCTAGCAGCTTCAATGCGGGGCAGTACCAAGAGACCCAGTACTTC